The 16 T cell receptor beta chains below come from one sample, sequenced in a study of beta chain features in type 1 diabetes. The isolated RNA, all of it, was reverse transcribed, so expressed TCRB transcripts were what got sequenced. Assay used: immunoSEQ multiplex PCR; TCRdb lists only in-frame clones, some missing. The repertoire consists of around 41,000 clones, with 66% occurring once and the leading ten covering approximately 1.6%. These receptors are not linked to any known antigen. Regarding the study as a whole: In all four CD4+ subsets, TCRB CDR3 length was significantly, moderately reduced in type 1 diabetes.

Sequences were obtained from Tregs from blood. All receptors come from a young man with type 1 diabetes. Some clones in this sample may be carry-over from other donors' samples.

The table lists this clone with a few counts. CDR3 sequence reads: CSARAGGPQHF. The CDR3, as DNA: TGCAGTGCTAGAGCGGGGGGGCCCCAGCATTTT. This chain links TRBV20-1 with TRBJ1-5; the D gene is possibly TRBD1 (5 bases). Germline CDR1 is DFQATT and CDR2 is SNEGSKA (reference sequence). Trimming removed 1 base from V and 9 bases from J, with 7 bases in between. The CDR3 has 11 amino acids.

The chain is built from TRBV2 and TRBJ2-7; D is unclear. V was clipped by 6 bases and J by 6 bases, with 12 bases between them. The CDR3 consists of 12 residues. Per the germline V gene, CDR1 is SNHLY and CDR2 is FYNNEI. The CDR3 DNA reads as TGTGCCAGCAGGGGCGACCGCCTCGAGCAGTACTTC. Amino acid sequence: CASRGDRLEQYF.

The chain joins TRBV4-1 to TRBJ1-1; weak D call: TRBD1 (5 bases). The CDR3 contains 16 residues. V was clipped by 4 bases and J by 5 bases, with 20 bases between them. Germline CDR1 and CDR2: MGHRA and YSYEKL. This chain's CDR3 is CASSLSTGGALTEAFF. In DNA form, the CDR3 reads TGCGCCAGCAGCCTATCCACGGGAGGGGCTTTGACTGAAGCTTTCTTT.

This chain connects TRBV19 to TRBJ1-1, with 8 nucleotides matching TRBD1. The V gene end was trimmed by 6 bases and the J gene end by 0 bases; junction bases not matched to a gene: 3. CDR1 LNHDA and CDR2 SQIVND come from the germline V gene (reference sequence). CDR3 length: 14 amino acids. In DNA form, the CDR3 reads TGTGCCAGTAGCCGACAGGGGTTGAACACTGAAGCTTTCTTT. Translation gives CASSRQGLNTEAFF.

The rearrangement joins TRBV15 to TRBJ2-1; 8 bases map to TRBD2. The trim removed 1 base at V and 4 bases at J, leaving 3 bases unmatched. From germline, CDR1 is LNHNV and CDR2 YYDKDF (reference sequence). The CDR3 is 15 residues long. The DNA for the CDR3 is TGTGCCACCAGCAGAGGGGCTAGCGGGTACAATGAGCAGTTCTTC. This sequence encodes CATSRGASGYNEQFF.

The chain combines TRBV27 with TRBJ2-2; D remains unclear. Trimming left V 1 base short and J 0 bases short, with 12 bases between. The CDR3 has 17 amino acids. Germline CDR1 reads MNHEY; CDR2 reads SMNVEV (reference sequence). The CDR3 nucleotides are TGTGCCAGCAGTTTATTTGCGGCGATCACGAACACCGGGGAGCTGTTTTTT. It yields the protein CASSLFAAITNTGELFF.

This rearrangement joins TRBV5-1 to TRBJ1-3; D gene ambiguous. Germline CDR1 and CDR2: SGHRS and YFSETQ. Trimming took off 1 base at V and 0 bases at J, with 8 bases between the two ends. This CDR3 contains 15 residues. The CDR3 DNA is TGCGCCAGCAGCTTGACGGGGAGCTCTGGAAACACCATATATTTT. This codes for CASSLTGSSGNTIYF.

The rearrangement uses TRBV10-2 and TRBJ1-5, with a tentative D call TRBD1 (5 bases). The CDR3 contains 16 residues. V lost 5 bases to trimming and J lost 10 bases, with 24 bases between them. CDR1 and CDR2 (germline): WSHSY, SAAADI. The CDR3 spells CASSPMGGGADSPQHF. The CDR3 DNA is TGCGCCAGCAGTCCAATGGGGGGTGGGGCGGATAGTCCCCAGCATTTT.

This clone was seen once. The CDR3: CSVPDRDQFSYEQYF. CDR3 DNA sequence: TGCAGCGTTCCGGACAGGGATCAGTTCTCCTACGAGCAGTACTTC. The chain employs TRBV29-1 and TRBJ2-7, with 8 bases aligning to TRBD1. The CDR3 length is 15 residues. CDR1 is SQVTM and CDR2 is ANQGSEA in the germline V gene. V trimming: 5 bases; J trimming: 0 bases; junction bases outside the gene matches: 9.

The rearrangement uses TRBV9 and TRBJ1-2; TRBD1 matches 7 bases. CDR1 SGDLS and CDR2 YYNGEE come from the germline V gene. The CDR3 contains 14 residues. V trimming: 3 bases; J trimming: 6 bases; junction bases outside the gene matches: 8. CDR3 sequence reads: CASSAQAGGDGYTF. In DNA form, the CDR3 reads TGTGCCAGCAGCGCGCAAGCAGGGGGAGATGGCTACACCTTC. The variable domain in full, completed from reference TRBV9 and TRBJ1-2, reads DSGVTQTPKHLITATGQRVTLRCSPRSGDLSVYWYQQSLDQGLQFLIQYYNGEERAKGNILERFSAQQFPDLHSELNLSSLELGDSALYFCASSAQAGGDGYTFGSGTRLTVV.

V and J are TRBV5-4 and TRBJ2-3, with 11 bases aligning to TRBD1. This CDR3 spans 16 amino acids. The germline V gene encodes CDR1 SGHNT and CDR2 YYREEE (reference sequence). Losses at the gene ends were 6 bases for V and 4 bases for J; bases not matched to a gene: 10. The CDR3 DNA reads TGTGCCAGCACCCCAGGGGGGACAGGGGGAGCAGATACGCAGTATTTT. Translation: CASTPGGTGGADTQYF.

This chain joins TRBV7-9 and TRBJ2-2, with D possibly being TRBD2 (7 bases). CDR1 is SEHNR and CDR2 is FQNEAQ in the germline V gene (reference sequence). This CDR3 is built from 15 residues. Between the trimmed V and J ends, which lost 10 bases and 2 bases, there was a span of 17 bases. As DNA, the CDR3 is TGTGCCACCGGGGGGCTAGCGGTAAACACCGGGGAGCTGTTTTTT. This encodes CATGGLAVNTGELFF.

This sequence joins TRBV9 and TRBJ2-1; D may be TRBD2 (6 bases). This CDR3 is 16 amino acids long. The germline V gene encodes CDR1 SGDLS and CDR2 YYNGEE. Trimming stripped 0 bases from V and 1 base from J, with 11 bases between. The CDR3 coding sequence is TGTGCCAGCAGCGTAGGGGCGGGGAGATCCTACAATGAGCAGTTCTTC. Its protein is CASSVGAGRSYNEQFF. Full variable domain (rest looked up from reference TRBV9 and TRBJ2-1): DSGVTQTPKHLITATGQRVTLRCSPRSGDLSVYWYQQSLDQGLQFLIQYYNGEERAKGNILERFSAQQFPDLHSELNLSSLELGDSALYFCASSVGAGRSYNEQFFGPGTRLTVL.

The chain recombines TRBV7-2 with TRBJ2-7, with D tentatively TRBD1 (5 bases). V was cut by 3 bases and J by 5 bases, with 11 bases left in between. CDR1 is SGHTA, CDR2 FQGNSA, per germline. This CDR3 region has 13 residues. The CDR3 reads CASSFAGKNEQYF. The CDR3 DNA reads TGTGCCAGCAGCTTTGCAGGGAAGAACGAGCAGTACTTC.

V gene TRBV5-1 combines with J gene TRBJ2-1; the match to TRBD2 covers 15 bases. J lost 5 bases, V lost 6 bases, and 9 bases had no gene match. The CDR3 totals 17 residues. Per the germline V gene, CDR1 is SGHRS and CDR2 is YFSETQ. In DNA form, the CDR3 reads TGCGCCAGCACCCCTTCCGGGACTAGCGGGGGGCACAATGAGCAGTTCTTC. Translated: CASTPSGTSGGHNEQFF.

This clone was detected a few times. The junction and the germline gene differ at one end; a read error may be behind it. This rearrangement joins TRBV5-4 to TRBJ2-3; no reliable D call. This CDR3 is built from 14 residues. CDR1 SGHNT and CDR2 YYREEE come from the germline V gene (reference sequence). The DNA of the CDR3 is TGCGCCAGCAGCCAATCTGTCGCGGATGGCACGCAGTATTTT. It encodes CASSQSVADGTQYF.